This T cell receptor (beta chain) was observed in a study of beta chain features in type 1 diabetes. Whole-study context: Cell yields, age and gender were similar between patients and healthy donors. Whole-study results and caveats: TCRB CDR3 length was moderately but significantly reduced in all four CD4+ subsets of Type 1 diabetes patients.

All of the isolated RNA was reverse transcribed, so expressed TCRB transcripts were sequenced. Sequencing was performed with immunoSEQ multiplex PCR; in TCRdb, only in-frame clones are kept and a portion is missing. This sample has over 300,000 clones, with about a tenth found just once. A remark on this clone: Its antigen remains unknown.

The CDR3 runs 12 residues. Germline-derived CDR1 and CDR2 are ENHRY and SYGVKD. The V end was cut by 4 bases, the J end by 5 bases, with 6 bases between. V usage is TRBV10-3 and J usage is TRBJ2-1; unclear D gene. This sequence was found in a man under 40 with type 1 diabetes. The sequencing sample was made of central memory CD4+ T cells from blood. DNA of the CDR3: TGTGCCATCAGTGGGATAGACAATGAGCAGTTCTTC. Translated: CAISGIDNEQFF.